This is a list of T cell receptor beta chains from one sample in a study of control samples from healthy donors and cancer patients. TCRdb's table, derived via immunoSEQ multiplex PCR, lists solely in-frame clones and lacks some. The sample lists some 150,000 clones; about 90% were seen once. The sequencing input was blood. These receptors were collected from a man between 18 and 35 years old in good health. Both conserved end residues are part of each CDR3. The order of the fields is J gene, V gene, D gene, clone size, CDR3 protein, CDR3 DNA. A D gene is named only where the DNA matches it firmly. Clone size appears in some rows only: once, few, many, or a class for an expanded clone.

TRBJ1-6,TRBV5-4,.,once,CASSLDPGGNSPLHF,TGTGCCAGCAGCTTGGACCCGGGAGGGAATTCACCCCTCCACTTT
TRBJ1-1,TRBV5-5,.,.,CASSSGIVAFF,TGTGCCAGCAGCTCAGGGATCGTAGCTTTCTTT
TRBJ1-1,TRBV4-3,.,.,CASSQRETNTEAFF,TGCGCCAGCAGCCAACGGGAGACGAACACTGAAGCTTTCTTT
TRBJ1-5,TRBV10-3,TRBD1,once,CAISDGGQGSQPQHF,TGTGCCATCAGTGACGGGGGACAGGGTAGTCAGCCCCAGCATTTT
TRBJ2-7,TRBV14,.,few,CASSQNGAGEQYF,TGTGCCAGCAGCCAGAACGGGGCGGGCGAGCAGTACTTC
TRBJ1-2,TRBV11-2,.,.,CASSSTLSGTF,TGTGCCAGCAGCTCTACCTTGTCGGGCACCTTC
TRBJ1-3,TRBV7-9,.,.,CASSLRGEGRVPGNTIYF,TGTGCCAGCAGCTTGAGAGGAGAAGGTCGAGTCCCTGGAAACACCATATATTTT
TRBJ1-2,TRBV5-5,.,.,CASSLVSPPTHGYTF,TGTGCCAGCAGCTTGGTTTCCCCCCCTACCCATGGCTACACCTTC
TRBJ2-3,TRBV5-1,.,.,CASSLDSRLVTDTQYF,TGCGCCAGCAGCTTGGATTCTAGATTGGTCACAGATACGCAGTATTTT
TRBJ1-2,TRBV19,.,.,CASSSQQGKGYGYTF,TGTGCCAGTAGTTCGCAGCAGGGGAAGGGCTATGGCTACACCTTC
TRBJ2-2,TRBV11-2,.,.,CASSFSGATGELFF,TGTGCCAGCAGCTTCTCAGGGGCCACCGGGGAGCTGTTTTTT
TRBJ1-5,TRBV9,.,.,CASSVGGYSNQPQHF,TGTGCCAGCAGCGTAGGGGGCTACAGCAATCAGCCCCAGCATTTT
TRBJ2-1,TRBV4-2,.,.,CASSQDLTGTPPSSYNEQFF,TGTGCCAGCAGCCAAGATCTAACGGGAACCCCCCCTAGCTCCTACAATGAGCAGTTCTTC
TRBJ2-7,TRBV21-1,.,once,CASSEYRTSHPYEQYF,TGTGCCAGCAGTGAATATAGGACTTCCCACCCCTACGAGCAGTACTTC
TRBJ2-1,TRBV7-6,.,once,CASSPNPGSHEQFF,TGTGCCAGCAGCCCTAACCCCGGTAGTCATGAGCAGTTCTTC
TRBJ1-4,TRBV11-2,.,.,CASSARRGGHEKLFF,TGTGCCAGCAGCGCAAGGCGGGGAGGCCATGAAAAACTGTTTTTT
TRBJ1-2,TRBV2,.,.,CASSESQAYGYTF,TGTGCCAGCAGTGAATCGCAGGCCTATGGCTACACCTTC
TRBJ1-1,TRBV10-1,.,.,CASSLNREGEAFF,TGCGCCAGCAGTCTCAACCGGGAGGGGGAAGCTTTCTTT
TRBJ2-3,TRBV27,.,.,CASSRIGDTQYF,TGTGCCAGCAGCAGGATAGGAGATACGCAGTATTTT
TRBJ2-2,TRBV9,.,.,CASSVAPNTGELFF,TGTGCCAGCAGCGTAGCCCCAAACACCGGGGAGCTGTTTTTT
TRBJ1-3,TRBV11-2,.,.,CASSLDPGTGNTIYF,TGTGCCAGCAGCTTAGATCCAGGGACTGGAAACACCATATATTTT
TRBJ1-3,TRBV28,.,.,CATLDTYSGNTIYF,TGTGCCACCCTGGACACTTACTCTGGAAACACCATATATTTT
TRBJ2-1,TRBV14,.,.,CASSSQHGGEQFF,TGTGCCAGCAGCTCCCAACACGGGGGTGAGCAGTTCTTC
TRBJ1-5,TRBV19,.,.,CASSIDWGAVNQPQHF,TGTGCCAGTAGTATAGATTGGGGGGCGGTCAATCAGCCCCAGCATTTT
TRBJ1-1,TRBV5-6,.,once,CASSLWGRVYTEAFF,TGTGCCAGCAGCTTGTGGGGACGGGTTTACACTGAAGCTTTCTTT
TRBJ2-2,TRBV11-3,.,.,CASSLTSPEALFF,TGTGCCAGCAGCTTAACATCGCCGGAGGCGCTGTTTTTT
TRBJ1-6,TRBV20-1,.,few,CSASQRASSSPLHF,TGCAGTGCTAGTCAACGGGCCTCATCCTCACCCCTCCACTTT
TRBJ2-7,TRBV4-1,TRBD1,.,CASSQEDRGYEQYF,TGCGCCAGCAGCCAAGAAGACAGGGGGTACGAGCAGTACTTC
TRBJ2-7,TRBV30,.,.,CAWSKTGRTYEQYF,TGTGCCTGGAGTAAGACGGGACGGACCTACGAGCAGTACTTC
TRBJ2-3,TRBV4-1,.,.,CASSPGGRTFSTDTQYF,TGCGCCAGCAGCCCAGGGGGGCGGACGTTTAGCACAGATACGCAGTATTTT
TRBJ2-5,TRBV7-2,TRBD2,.,CASSLRTSGGGETQYF,TGTGCCAGCAGCTTGAGGACTAGCGGGGGTGGGGAGACCCAGTACTTC
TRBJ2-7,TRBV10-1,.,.,CASSEWETVSGEQYF,TGCGCCAGCAGTGAATGGGAGACTGTTTCGGGTGAGCAGTACTTC
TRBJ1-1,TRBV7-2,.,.,CASRITQRTEAFF,TGTGCCAGCAGAATTACTCAGCGCACTGAAGCTTTCTTT
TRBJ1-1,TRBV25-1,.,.,CASSTQNTEAFF,TGTGCCAGCAGTACTCAGAACACTGAAGCTTTCTTT
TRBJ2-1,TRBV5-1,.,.,CASSLVAQGSNEQFF,TGCGCCAGCAGCTTGGTGGCCCAGGGTTCTAATGAGCAGTTCTTC
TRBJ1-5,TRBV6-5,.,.,CASSYSSYSNQPQHF,TGTGCCAGCAGTTACTCGAGTTATAGCAATCAGCCCCAGCATTTT
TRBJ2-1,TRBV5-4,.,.,CASRLVNEQFF,TGTGCCAGCAGATTAGTCAATGAGCAGTTCTTC
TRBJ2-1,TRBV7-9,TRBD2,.,CAITLSSGGFNEQFF,TGTGCCATCACCCTAAGTAGCGGGGGGTTCAATGAGCAGTTCTTC
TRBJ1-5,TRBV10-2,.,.,CASQGNNQPQHF,TGCGCCAGCCAGGGAAACAATCAGCCCCAGCATTTT
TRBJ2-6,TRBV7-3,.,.,CASSLFPGPSSGANVLTF,TGTGCCAGCAGCTTATTTCCAGGCCCAAGCTCTGGGGCCAACGTCCTGACTTTC
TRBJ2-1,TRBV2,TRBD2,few,CASRSGEGYNEQFF,TGTGCCAGCCGGAGCGGGGAGGGGTACAATGAGCAGTTCTTC
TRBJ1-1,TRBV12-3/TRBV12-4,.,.,CASSPDSGAEAFF,TGTGCCAGCAGTCCCGATAGCGGGGCCGAAGCTTTCTTT
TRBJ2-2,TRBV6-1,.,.,CASSELGPNTGELFF,TGTGCCAGCAGTGAGTTGGGTCCTAACACCGGGGAGCTGTTTTTT
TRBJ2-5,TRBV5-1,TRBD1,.,CASSLLGAGGETQYF,TGCGCCAGCAGCTTGCTGGGCGCAGGGGGAGAGACCCAGTACTTC
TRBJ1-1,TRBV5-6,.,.,CASSKMTIKNTEAFF,TGTGCCAGCAGTAAAATGACCATTAAAAACACTGAAGCTTTCTTT
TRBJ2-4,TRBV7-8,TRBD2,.,CASSLAGLDFSAKNIQYF,TGTGCCAGCAGCTTAGCGGGACTAGACTTTTCGGCCAAAAACATTCAGTACTTC
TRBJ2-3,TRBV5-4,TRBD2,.,CASSLREKSGGRPDTQYF,TGTGCCAGCAGCTTGAGGGAAAAGTCGGGGGGGCGTCCGGATACGCAGTATTTT
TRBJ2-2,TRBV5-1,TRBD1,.,CASSAQGGNTGELFF,TGCGCCAGCAGCGCACAGGGGGGGAACACCGGGGAGCTGTTTTTT